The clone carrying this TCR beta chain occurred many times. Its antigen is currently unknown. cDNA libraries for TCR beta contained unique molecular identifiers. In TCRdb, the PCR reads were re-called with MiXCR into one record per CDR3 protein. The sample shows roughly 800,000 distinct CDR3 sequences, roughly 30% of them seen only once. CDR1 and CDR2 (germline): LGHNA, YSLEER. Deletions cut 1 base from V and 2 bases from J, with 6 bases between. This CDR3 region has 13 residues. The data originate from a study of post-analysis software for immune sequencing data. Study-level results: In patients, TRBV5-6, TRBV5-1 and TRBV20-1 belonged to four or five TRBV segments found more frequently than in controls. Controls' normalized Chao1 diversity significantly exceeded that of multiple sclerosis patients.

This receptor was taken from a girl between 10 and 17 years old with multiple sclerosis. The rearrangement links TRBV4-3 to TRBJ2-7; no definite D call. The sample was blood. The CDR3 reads CASSQGRTYEQYF. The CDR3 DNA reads TGCGCCAGCAGCCAAGGACGGACCTACGAGCAGTACTTC.